This is a list of T cell receptor beta chains from one sample in a study of T cell repertoires in cytomegalovirus infection. TCRdb redid the calling of the reads with MiXCR, one entry per CDR3 protein. Of 300,000 to 450,000 distinct CDR3 sequences in the sample, over 15% were seen once. Source material: PBMCs. All receptors derive from a human donor in good health (CMV status not recorded). Some clones in this sample may be carry-over from other donors' samples. Each CDR3 is given with its conserved first and last residue. Some rows mark clone size as missing; the rest say once, few, many or name a class of expanded clone.

j_call v_call clone_size cdr3_aa
TRBJ2-7 TRBV12-3/TRBV12-4 many CASSQSPYEQYF
TRBJ1-2 TRBV6-5 few CASSYIAGNYGYTF
TRBJ2-4 TRBV24-1 - CATSTAGSAKNIQYF
TRBJ2-3 TRBV9 few CASSVDVVSPTDTQYF
TRBJ2-5 TRBV10-3 - CATQELADQETQYF
TRBJ1-1 TRBV7-8 few CASSLKSWDRGRFTEAFF
TRBJ2-3 TRBV20-1 few CSVPWRSASTDTQYF
TRBJ2-5 TRBV5-4 - CASSPGSSGQRPGGTQYF
TRBJ2-5 TRBV19 - CASSATSSQRETQYF
TRBJ2-2 TRBV6-8 few CASSYPQRHTGELFF
TRBJ2-5 TRBV5-1 few CASSSGQAETQYF
TRBJ2-3 TRBV4-1 - CASSQDSDRQGTDTQYF
TRBJ2-3 TRBV7-2 - CASSLGPRGPDTQYF
TRBJ1-1 TRBV12-3/TRBV12-4 few CASSFRSLGTEAFF
TRBJ1-2 TRBV12-3/TRBV12-4 many CASSVTGEGNTF
TRBJ2-7 TRBV7-2 many CASSLGPGDYEQYF
TRBJ1-5 TRBV19 - CASKRTESNQPQHF
TRBJ2-5 TRBV4-1 many CASSQDPSGQGPQYF
TRBJ2-7 TRBV18 - CASSRRGTRENEQYF
TRBJ2-1 TRBV19 - CASIGKSSYNEQFF
TRBJ2-5 TRBV5-1 - CASSWGGGETQYF
TRBJ2-1 TRBV7-2 many CASSLRVRGRNTNEQFF